This is a list of T cell receptor beta chains from one sample in a study of T cells in Graves' hyperthyroidism and ophthalmopathy. MiXCR, run by TCRdb on the multiplex PCR reads, gives a single entry per CDR3 protein. This sample has 400,000 or so distinct CDR3 sequences; about 15% occur once, and the top ten carry around 19%. Sequenced: blood. The receptors were gathered from a woman in her twenties or thirties with Graves' ophthalmopathy. Both conserved end residues are part of each CDR3. The D gene is left open where the match is weak. A clone size is listed for some rows: how often the clone was seen (once, few, many), or a class if it is expanded.

TRBV7-8	.	TRBJ1-1	few	CASSLGVSGVRTEAFF	TGTGCCAGCAGCTTAGGTGTCTCGGGGGTACGCACTGAAGCTTTCTTT
TRBV30	.	TRBJ1-3	many	CAWREQASGNTIYF	TGTGCCTGGAGGGAGCAAGCCTCTGGAAACACCATATATTTT
TRBV18	.	TRBJ1-5	many	CASSPSQGRNQPQHF	TGTGCCAGCTCACCATCACAGGGTCGGAATCAGCCCCAGCATTTT
TRBV27	TRBD1	TRBJ2-7	.	CASRRQGLIYEQYF	TGTGCCAGCAGAAGACAGGGCCTAATCTACGAGCAGTACTTC
TRBV6-1	.	TRBJ1-2	.	CASSEPGSGYTF	TGTGCCAGCAGTGAACCAGGGTCTGGCTACACCTTC
TRBV6-1	.	TRBJ2-1	many	CASSTGHTGYNEQFF	TGTGCCAGCAGTACCGGCCACACGGGATACAATGAGCAGTTCTTC
TRBV9	TRBD2	TRBJ2-1	.	CASSGGLAGGFGQFF	TGTGCCAGCAGCGGGGGACTAGCGGGGGGGTTTGGGCAGTTCTTC
TRBV18	TRBD2	TRBJ2-3	.	CASSPPSGASTDTQYF	TGTGCCAGCTCACCACCGAGCGGGGCGAGCACAGATACGCAGTATTTT
TRBV6-1	TRBD1	TRBJ1-5	.	CASSQDRTNNQPQHF	TGTGCCAGCAGCCAGGACAGGACTAACAATCAGCCCCAGCATTTT
TRBV7-6	.	TRBJ2-2	few	CASSQQPSGRNTGELFF	TGTGCCAGCAGCCAACAGCCCTCGGGGCGAAACACCGGGGAGCTGTTTTTT
TRBV6-2/TRBV6-3	.	TRBJ2-5	.	CASSRVAEGTQYF	TGTGCCAGCAGCCGGGTAGCAGAGGGGACCCAGTACTTC
TRBV24-1	.	TRBJ2-1	.	CATSEPTGRSYNEQFF	TGTGCCACCAGTGAGCCTACAGGGAGGTCCTACAATGAGCAGTTCTTC
TRBV6-1	.	TRBJ2-3	many	CASSRTDTDTQYF	TGTGCCAGCAGTCGGACAGATACAGATACGCAGTATTTT
TRBV12-3/TRBV12-4	.	TRBJ1-5	many	CASSLRGQGPNQPQHF	TGTGCCAGCAGTCTCAGGGGCCAGGGACCCAATCAGCCCCAGCATTTT
TRBV11-2	.	TRBJ2-7	many	CASSLRGWGDPYEQYF	TGTGCCAGCAGCTTAAGAGGGTGGGGGGACCCCTACGAGCAGTACTTC
TRBV3-1	.	TRBJ2-5	many	CASSPEEKTQYF	TGTGCCAGCAGCCCCGAGGAGAAGACCCAGTACTTC
TRBV15	.	TRBJ2-7	many	CATSRIRDIYEQYF	TGTGCCACCAGCAGAATCCGGGACATCTACGAGCAGTACTTC
TRBV14	.	TRBJ2-5	few	CASSHSSRRLKTQYF	TGTGCCAGCAGCCACTCGTCTCGGAGGTTAAAGACCCAGTACTTC
TRBV3-1	TRBD2	TRBJ2-7	many	CASSQGSGLALEQYF	TGTGCCAGCAGCCAAGGTTCGGGACTAGCGTTAGAGCAGTACTTC
TRBV11-2	.	TRBJ1-1	many	CASRLGATGAWANTEAFF	TGTGCCAGCAGGTTAGGGGCCACGGGGGCGTGGGCCAACACTGAAGCTTTCTTT
TRBV27	TRBD2	TRBJ2-3	few	CASAGGPNTQYF	TGTGCCAGCGCGGGGGGGCCGAATACGCAGTATTTT
TRBV20-1	.	TRBJ1-2	many	CSASSEGYTF	TGCAGTGCTAGTTCTGAGGGCTACACCTTC
TRBV28	.	TRBJ1-5	many	CASSFTGNQPQHF	TGTGCCAGCAGTTTCACAGGGAATCAGCCCCAGCATTTT
TRBV3-1	TRBD1	TRBJ1-1	.	CASSQAGQGASEAFF	TGTGCCAGCAGCCAAGCGGGACAGGGAGCATCTGAAGCTTTCTTT
TRBV20-1	.	TRBJ1-3	few	CSASGPFAGNTIYF	TGCAGTGCTAGCGGGCCCTTCGCGGGAAACACCATATATTTT
TRBV20-1	TRBD1	TRBJ2-7	many	CSARGDRGLHEQYF	TGCAGTGCTAGAGGGGACAGGGGGCTCCACGAGCAGTACTTC
TRBV24-1	TRBD1	TRBJ2-7	many	CATSDAGQGVYEQYF	TGTGCCACCAGTGATGCTGGACAGGGTGTTTACGAGCAGTACTTC
TRBV12-3/TRBV12-4	.	TRBJ2-3	many	CASSSPSSDTQYF	TGTGCCAGCAGTTCCCCTTCATCAGATACGCAGTATTTT
TRBV29-1	.	TRBJ1-1	many	CSVESRLNTEAFF	TGCAGCGTTGAAAGTCGGCTAAACACTGAAGCTTTCTTT
TRBV18	.	TRBJ1-2	many	CASSPLGSQGYTF	TGTGCCAGCTCACCACTGGGGAGCCAAGGCTACACCTTC
TRBV19	.	TRBJ2-3	many	CASSTAGGDTQYF	TGTGCCAGTAGTACGGCCGGAGGGGATACGCAGTATTTT
TRBV6-1	.	TRBJ2-1	few	CASRDEGGSYNEQFF	TGTGCCAGCAGAGATGAGGGGGGTTCCTACAATGAGCAGTTCTTC
TRBV25-1	.	TRBJ1-1	many	CASSGVGGYTEAFF	TGTGCCAGCTCGGGGGTCGGTGGGTACACTGAAGCTTTCTTT
TRBV20-1	TRBD1	TRBJ1-4	.	CSARGPTGDEKLFF	TGCAGTGCTAGAGGTCCGACAGGGGATGAAAAACTGTTTTTT
TRBV7-9	TRBD1	TRBJ2-7	many	CASSRAGSPGQGANYEQYF	TGTGCCAGCAGCCGTGCGGGTTCTCCGGGACAGGGGGCGAACTACGAGCAGTACTTC
TRBV10-3	TRBD1	TRBJ2-7	many	CAISESTLAGGDEQYF	TGTGCCATCAGTGAGTCGACTCTGGCAGGGGGCGACGAGCAGTACTTC
TRBV2	TRBD1	TRBJ1-5	many	CASSAMDRSNQPQHF	TGTGCCAGCAGCGCCATGGACAGGTCTAATCAGCCCCAGCATTTT
TRBV18	.	TRBJ1-4	many	CASSPGQGSLIGEKLFF	TGTGCCAGCTCACCGGGGCAGGGGAGTTTGATCGGTGAAAAACTGTTTTTT
TRBV20-1	.	TRBJ2-4	.	CSATNNRDRYIQYF	TGCAGTGCTACAAATAACAGGGATAGATACATTCAGTACTTC
TRBV19	.	TRBJ2-1	many	CASSISQSLEQFF	TGTGCCAGTAGTATATCACAGAGCCTTGAGCAGTTCTTC
TRBV18	.	TRBJ1-6	.	CASSLGWEGSPLHF	TGTGCCAGCTCACTCGGTTGGGAGGGCTCACCCCTCCACTTT
TRBV9	.	TRBJ2-7	few	CASSGTGKVEQYF	TGTGCCAGCAGCGGAACAGGGAAGGTCGAGCAGTACTTC
TRBV12-3/TRBV12-4	TRBD2	TRBJ2-1	many	CASSPTSGGEQFF	TGTGCCAGCAGTCCGACTAGCGGGGGTGAGCAGTTCTTC
TRBV19	.	TRBJ2-7	few	CASSIVGFYEQYF	TGTGCCAGTAGTATAGTAGGGTTTTACGAGCAGTACTTC
TRBV5-1	TRBD2	TRBJ2-1	many	CASSLARTSGGYNEQFF	TGCGCCAGCAGCTTGGCCCGGACTAGCGGGGGGTACAATGAGCAGTTCTTC
TRBV9	.	TRBJ1-2	many	CASSVSVDMKLGGYTF	TGTGCCAGCAGCGTATCCGTTGATATGAAGCTAGGCGGCTACACCTTC
TRBV20-1	.	TRBJ1-5	.	CSASTGSSQPQHF	TGCAGTGCTAGCACGGGAAGCAGTCAGCCCCAGCATTTT
TRBV7-9	TRBD1	TRBJ1-2	many	CASTSTGTVRRGYTF	TGTGCCAGCACTTCTACCGGGACAGTGAGACGCGGCTACACCTTC
TRBV9	.	TRBJ2-5	many	CASSVALREETQYF	TGTGCCAGCAGCGTAGCTTTGAGGGAAGAGACCCAGTACTTC
TRBV2	.	TRBJ2-2	many	CASLTAGELFF	TGTGCCAGCCTAACGGCCGGGGAGCTGTTTTTT
TRBV7-9	.	TRBJ1-1	.	CASSLFLSAEAFF	TGTGCCAGCAGCCTGTTCTTGAGCGCTGAAGCTTTCTTT
TRBV12-3/TRBV12-4	.	TRBJ2-5	many	CASSLALGGAGAHF	TGTGCCAGCAGTTTAGCCCTAGGTGGGGCAGGGGCACACTTC
TRBV6-1	.	TRBJ2-1	.	CATKRGGGNEQFF	TGTGCCACCAAAAGGGGGGGGGGCAATGAGCAGTTCTTC
TRBV7-8	.	TRBJ1-2	many	CASSRDRQTNYGYTF	TGTGCCAGCAGCCGCGACAGGCAAACTAACTATGGCTACACCTTC
TRBV20-1	.	TRBJ1-6	.	CSAFPGTPSSYNSPLHF	TGCAGTGCCTTCCCCGGGACTCCCAGCTCCTATAATTCACCCCTCCACTTT